This T cell receptor beta chain was found in a study of T cell responses to AZD1222 COVID-19 vaccine. Sequencing was performed with immunoSEQ multiplex PCR; in TCRdb, only in-frame clones are kept and a portion is missing. The repertoire holds 90,000 to 150,000 clones, with 70% to 90% as singletons. V was pared by 6 bases and J by 4 bases, with 19 bases between. The germline V gene encodes CDR1 LGHNA and CDR2 YSLEER. The CDR3 sequence is 16 residues long. The sequence derives from an adult who received the AZD1222 COVID-19 vaccine. The chain joins TRBV4-3 to TRBJ1-5; D perhaps matches TRBD1 (5 bases). Sequenced material: peripheral blood, taken 28 days after the second AZD1222 dose. The CDR3 DNA follows: TGCGCCAGCAGGCCCGGGTATTCGGGGGGGAATCAGCCCCAGCATTTT. Its translation: CASRPGYSGGNQPQHF.